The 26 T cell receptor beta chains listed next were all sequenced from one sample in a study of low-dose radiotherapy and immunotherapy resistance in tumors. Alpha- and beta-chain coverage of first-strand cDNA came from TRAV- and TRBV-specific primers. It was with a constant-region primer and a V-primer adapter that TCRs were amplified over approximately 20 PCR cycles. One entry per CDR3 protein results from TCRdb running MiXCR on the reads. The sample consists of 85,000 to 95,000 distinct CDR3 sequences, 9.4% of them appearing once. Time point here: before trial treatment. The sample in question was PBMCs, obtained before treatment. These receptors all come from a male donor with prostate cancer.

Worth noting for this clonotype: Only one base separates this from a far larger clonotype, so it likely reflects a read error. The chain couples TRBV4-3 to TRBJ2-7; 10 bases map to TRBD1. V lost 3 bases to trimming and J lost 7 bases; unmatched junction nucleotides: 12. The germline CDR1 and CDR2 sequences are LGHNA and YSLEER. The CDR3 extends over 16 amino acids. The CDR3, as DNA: TGCGCCAGCAGCCAGGACCCCGGGACAGGGGAAAGAGAGCAGTACTTC. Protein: CASSQDPGTGEREQYF.

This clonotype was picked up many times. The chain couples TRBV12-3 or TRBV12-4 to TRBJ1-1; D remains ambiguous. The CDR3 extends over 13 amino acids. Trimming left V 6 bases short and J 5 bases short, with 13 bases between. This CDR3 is CASRGRVGTEAFF. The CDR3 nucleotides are TGTGCCAGCAGGGGGAGAGTGGGGACTGAAGCTTTCTTT.

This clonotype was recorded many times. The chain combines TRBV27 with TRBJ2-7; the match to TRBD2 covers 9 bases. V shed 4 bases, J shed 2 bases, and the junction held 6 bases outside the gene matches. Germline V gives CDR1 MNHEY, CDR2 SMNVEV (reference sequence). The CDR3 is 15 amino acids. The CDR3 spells CASSSGGRVAYEQYF. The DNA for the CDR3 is TGTGCCAGCAGTTCGGGCGGGAGGGTGGCCTACGAGCAGTACTTC.

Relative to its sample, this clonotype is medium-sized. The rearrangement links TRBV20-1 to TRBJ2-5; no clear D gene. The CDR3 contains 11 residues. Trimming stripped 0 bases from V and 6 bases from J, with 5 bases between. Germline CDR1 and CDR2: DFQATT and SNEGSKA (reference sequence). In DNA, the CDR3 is TGCAGTGCTAGAGATATACAGACCCAGTACTTC. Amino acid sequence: CSARDIQTQYF.

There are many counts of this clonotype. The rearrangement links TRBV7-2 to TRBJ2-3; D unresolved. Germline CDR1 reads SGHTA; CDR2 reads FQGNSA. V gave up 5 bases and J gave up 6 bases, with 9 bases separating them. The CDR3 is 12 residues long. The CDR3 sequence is CASSDRVDTQYF. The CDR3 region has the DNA TGTGCCAGCAGCGATCGGGTGGATACGCAGTATTTT.

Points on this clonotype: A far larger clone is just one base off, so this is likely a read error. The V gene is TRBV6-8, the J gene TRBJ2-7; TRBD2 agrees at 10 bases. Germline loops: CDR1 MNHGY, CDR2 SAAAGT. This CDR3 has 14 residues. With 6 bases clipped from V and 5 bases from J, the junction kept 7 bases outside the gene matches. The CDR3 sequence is CASRRTSGPHEQYF. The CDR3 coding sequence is TGTGCCAGCAGGCGGACTAGCGGTCCCCACGAGCAGTACTTC.

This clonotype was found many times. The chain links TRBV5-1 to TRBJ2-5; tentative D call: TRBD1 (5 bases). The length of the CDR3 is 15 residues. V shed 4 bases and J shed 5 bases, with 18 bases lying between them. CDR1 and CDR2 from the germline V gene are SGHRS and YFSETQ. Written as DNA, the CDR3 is TGCGCCAGCAGCCCCCGGGCCAGGGATTCGGAGACCCAGTACTTC. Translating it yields CASSPRARDSETQYF.

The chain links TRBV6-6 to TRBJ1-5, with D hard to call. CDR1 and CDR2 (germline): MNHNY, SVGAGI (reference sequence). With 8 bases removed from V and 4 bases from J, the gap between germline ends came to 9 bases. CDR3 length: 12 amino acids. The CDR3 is CASGILNQPQHF. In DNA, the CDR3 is TGTGCCAGCGGTATACTTAATCAGCCCCAGCATTTT.

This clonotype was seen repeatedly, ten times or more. In DNA, the CDR3 is TGCAGCGTTGCCCCCGGGGAGCGGGAGCAGTACTTC. Translating gives CSVAPGEREQYF. The chain links TRBV29-1 to TRBJ2-7, with a possible D match to TRBD2 (5 bases). Trimming pared 4 bases from V and 7 bases from J, leaving 14 bases between. Germline assignment: CDR1 SQVTM and CDR2 ANQGSEA. The length of the CDR3 is 12 residues.

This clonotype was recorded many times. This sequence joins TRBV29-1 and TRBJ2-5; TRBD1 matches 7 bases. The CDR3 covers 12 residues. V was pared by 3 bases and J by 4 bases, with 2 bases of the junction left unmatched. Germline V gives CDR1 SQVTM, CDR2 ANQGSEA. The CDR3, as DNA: TGCAGCGTTGAGGCAGGGGGAGAGACCCAGTACTTC. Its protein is CSVEAGGETQYF.

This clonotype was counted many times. The CDR3 region has the DNA TGTGCCAGCAGCTTAGGGGGAGAAGCCACAGATACGCAGTATTTT. Residues: CASSLGGEATDTQYF. The V gene is TRBV7-8, the J gene TRBJ2-3, with D maybe TRBD2 (5 bases). Germline values: CDR1 SGHVS, CDR2 FQNEAQ. The CDR3 contains 15 residues. Trimming stripped 1 base from V and 2 bases from J, with 10 bases between.

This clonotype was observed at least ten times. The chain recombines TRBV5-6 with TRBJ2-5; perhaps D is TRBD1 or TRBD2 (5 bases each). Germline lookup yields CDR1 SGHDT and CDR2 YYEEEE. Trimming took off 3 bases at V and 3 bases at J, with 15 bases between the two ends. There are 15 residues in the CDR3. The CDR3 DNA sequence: TGTGCCAGCAGCTCCCCGGGGCAGGTTGAAGAGACCCAGTACTTC. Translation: CASSSPGQVEETQYF.

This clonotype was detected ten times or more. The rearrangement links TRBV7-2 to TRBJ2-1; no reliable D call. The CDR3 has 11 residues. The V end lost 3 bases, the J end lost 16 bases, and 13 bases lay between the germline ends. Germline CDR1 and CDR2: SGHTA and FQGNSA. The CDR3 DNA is TGTGCCAGCAGCTTCACCCATAGGGCTTTCTTC. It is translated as CASSFTHRAFF.

The CDR3 nucleotides are TGTGCCAGCACTTCCTGGGGGCACATTCAGTACTTC. This sequence encodes CASTSWGHIQYF. The rearrangement links TRBV12-3 or TRBV12-4 to TRBJ2-4; D is possibly TRBD1 (6 bases). The V end lost 7 bases, the J end lost 8 bases, and 12 bases lay between the germline ends. This CDR3 spans 12 amino acids.

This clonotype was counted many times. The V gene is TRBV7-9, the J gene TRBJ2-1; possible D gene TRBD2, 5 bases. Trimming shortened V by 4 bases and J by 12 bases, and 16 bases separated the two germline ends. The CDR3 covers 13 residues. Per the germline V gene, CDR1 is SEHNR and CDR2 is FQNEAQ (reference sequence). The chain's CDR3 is CASSSRGRDMQFF. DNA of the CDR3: TGTGCCAGCAGCTCCCGTGGGAGAGATATGCAGTTCTTC.

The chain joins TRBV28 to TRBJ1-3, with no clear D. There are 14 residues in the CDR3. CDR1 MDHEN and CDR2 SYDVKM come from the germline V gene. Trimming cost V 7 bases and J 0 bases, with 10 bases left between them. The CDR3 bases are TGTGCCAGCACTTTGGCCGGCTCTGGAAACACCATATATTTT. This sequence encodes CASTLAGSGNTIYF.

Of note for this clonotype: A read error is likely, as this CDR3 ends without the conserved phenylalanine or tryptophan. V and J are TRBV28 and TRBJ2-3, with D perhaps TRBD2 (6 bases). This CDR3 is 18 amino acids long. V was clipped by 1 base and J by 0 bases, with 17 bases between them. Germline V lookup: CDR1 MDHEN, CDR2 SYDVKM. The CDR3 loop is CASSLFPNLAVSTDTQYL. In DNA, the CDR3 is TGTGCCAGCAGTTTATTTCCCAATTTAGCGGTTAGCACAGATACGCAGTATTTG.

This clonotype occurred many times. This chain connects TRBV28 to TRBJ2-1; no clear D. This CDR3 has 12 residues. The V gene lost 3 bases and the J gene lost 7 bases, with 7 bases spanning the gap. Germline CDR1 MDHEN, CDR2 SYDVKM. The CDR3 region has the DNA TGTGCCAGCAGTTTCGTAGTGAATGAGCAGTTCTTC. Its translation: CASSFVVNEQFF.

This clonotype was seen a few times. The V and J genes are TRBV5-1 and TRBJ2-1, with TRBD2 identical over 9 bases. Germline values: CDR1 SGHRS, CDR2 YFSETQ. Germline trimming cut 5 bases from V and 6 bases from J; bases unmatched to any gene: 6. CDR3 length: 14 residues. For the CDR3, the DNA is TGCGCCAGCAGTCCAGGGACTAGCTTCAATGAGCAGTTCTTC. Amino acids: CASSPGTSFNEQFF.

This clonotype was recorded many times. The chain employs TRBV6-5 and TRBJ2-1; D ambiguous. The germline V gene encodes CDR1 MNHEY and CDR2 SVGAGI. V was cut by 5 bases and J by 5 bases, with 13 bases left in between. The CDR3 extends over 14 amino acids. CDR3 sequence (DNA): TGTGCCAGCAGTCCAATGTTACTAAACAATGAGCAGTTCTTC. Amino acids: CASSPMLLNNEQFF.

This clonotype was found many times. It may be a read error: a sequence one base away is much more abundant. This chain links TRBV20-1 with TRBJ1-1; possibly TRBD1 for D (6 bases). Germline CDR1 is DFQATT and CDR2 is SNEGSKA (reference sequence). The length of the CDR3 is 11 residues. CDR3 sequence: CSAENDRKACF. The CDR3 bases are TGCAGTGCTGAAAACGACAGGAAAGCTTGCTTT.

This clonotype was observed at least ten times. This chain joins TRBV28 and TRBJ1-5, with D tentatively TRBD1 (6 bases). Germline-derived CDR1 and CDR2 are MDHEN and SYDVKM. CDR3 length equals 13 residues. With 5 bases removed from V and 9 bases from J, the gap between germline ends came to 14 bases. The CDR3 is CASSDQGSTPQHF. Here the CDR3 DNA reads TGTGCCAGCAGTGATCAGGGGTCGACGCCCCAGCATTTT.

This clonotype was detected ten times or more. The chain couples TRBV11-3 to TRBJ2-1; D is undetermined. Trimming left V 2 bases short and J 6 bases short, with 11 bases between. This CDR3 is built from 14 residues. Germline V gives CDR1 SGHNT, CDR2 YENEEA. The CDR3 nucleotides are TGTGCCAGCAGCTTAAGTGCCGCAACCAATGAGCAGTTCTTC. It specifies CASSLSAATNEQFF.

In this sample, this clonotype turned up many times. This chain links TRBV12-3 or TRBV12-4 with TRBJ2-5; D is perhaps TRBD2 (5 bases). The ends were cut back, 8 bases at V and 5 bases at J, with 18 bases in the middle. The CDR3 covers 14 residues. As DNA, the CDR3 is TGTGCCAGCGGCGCCGGGATTATGCGGGAGACCCAGTACTTC. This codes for CASGAGIMRETQYF.

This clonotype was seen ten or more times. In DNA form, the CDR3 reads TGTGCCAGCAGCCCGACAGGGGGATACGAGCAGTACTTC. It specifies CASSPTGGYEQYF. The chain uses TRBV7-2 and TRBJ2-7; 9 positions agree with TRBD1. This CDR3 is built from 13 residues. Trimming cost V 5 bases and J 4 bases; bases outside gene matches: 3. Germline CDR1 and CDR2: SGHTA and FQGNSA.

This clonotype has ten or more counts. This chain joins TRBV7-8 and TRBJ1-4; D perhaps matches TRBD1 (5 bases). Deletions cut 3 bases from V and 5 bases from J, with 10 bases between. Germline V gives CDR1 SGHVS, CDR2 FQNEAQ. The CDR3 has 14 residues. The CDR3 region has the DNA TGTGCCAGCAGCTTTGGGACCATAAATGAAAAACTGTTTTTT. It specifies CASSFGTINEKLFF.